The sequence of this T cell receptor (beta chain) was determined in a study of cytomegalovirus exposure and HLA in healthy donors. It was with 60 Vbeta and 13 Jbeta primers that the PCR ran. Authors' analysis steps: As a later analysis found, there were 80 million to 90 million unique TCR beta chains, of which some 9.9 million were shared. Sequencing used immunoSEQ multiplex PCR; TCRdb keeps in-frame clones, though not all of them. The D gene and trimming were derived from the DNA, and the V and J assignments and clone size from that table. The sample has more than 150,000 clones; roughly 84% are singletons. Germline CDR1 is SQVTM and CDR2 is ANQGSEA. The trim removed 7 bases at V and 0 bases at J, leaving 3 bases unmatched. There are 15 residues in the CDR3.

The gene calls are TRBV29-1 and TRBJ2-1; 13 bases match TRBD2. The sample consisted of PBMCs. The TCR was taken from a boy aged 5-17 years in good health and CMV-seronegative. CDR3 coding DNA: TGCAGCGCCAGACTAGCGGGAGGCTCCTACAATGAGCAGTTCTTC. This sequence encodes CSARLAGGSYNEQFF.